These 30 T cell receptor beta chains share one sample of origin, sequenced in a study of long-term antiretroviral therapy in people with HIV. Survey-level resolution applied to immunoSEQ assay v3.0. Sequencing was performed with immunoSEQ multiplex PCR; in TCRdb, only in-frame clones are kept and a portion is missing. The sample records 20,000 to 25,000 clones, 82% being singletons. Here the sequenced sample was unsorted PBMCs, taken about 2.4 years after starting antiretroviral therapy. These receptors came from a man aged 40-55 years with HIV.

Only one count was recorded for this clone. This chain links TRBV5-8 with TRBJ2-2; 7 positions match TRBD1. CDR1 SGHTS and CDR2 YDEGEE come from the germline V gene. The junction had 8 bases not matched to a gene; V was cut back by 2 bases and J by 4 bases. The CDR3 spans 16 residues. The CDR3: CASSFSTGLVTGELFF. In nucleotides, the CDR3 is TGTGCCAGCAGCTTCTCGACAGGGTTGGTCACCGGGGAGCTGTTTTTT.

The V call is TRBV9, the J call TRBJ2-1; 10 bases map to TRBD1. Germline-derived CDR1 and CDR2 are SGDLS and YYNGEE. CDR3 length: 17 amino acids. Losses at the gene ends were 2 bases for V and 4 bases for J; bases not matched to a gene: 9. The DNA for the CDR3 is TGTGCCAGCAGCGTCACCTGGACAGGGGGGAATTACAATGAGCAGTTCTTC. It translates to CASSVTWTGGNYNEQFF. Together with reference TRBV9 and TRBJ2-1, the CDR3 gives the full variable domain: DSGVTQTPKHLITATGQRVTLRCSPRSGDLSVYWYQQSLDQGLQFLIQYYNGEERAKGNILERFSAQQFPDLHSELNLSSLELGDSALYFCASSVTWTGGNYNEQFFGPGTRLTVL.

V usage is TRBV6-6 and J usage is TRBJ1-1; D is ambiguous. Germline V lookup: CDR1 MNHNY, CDR2 SVGAGI (reference sequence). V was pared by 2 bases and J by 8 bases, with 15 bases between. The CDR3 length is 14 residues. The CDR3 nucleotides read TGTGCCAGCAGTTACGGGCAAACCAACGGGGAAGCTTTCTTT. Its protein is CASSYGQTNGEAFF.

The rearrangement uses TRBV11-2 and TRBJ1-3; no reliable D call. Germline-derived CDR1 and CDR2 are SGHAT and FQNNGV. The CDR3 runs to 15 residues. Trimming left V 1 base short and J 4 bases short, with 11 bases between. The CDR3 loop is CASSLGGSAGNTIYF. In DNA form, the CDR3 reads TGTGCCAGCAGCTTAGGAGGGTCCGCAGGAAACACCATATATTTT. The full variable domain, its missing parts supplied by reference TRBV11-2 and TRBJ1-3, is EAGVAQSPRYKIIEKRQSVAFWCNPISGHATLYWYQQILGQGPKLLIQFQNNGVVDDSQLPKDRFSAERLKGVDSTLKIQPAKLEDSAVYLCASSLGGSAGNTIYFGEGSWLTVV.

This clone came up a few times. The V and J genes are TRBV9 and TRBJ2-7; a possible D gene is TRBD2 (5 bases). Trimming removed 2 bases from V and 1 base from J, with 10 bases in between. This CDR3 has 14 residues. The germline CDR1 and CDR2 sequences are SGDLS and YYNGEE. CDR3 nucleotides: TGTGCCAGCAGCGTGGGTTCGGGGTCCTACGAGCAGTACTTC. Translated, it gives CASSVGSGSYEQYF.

The chain joins TRBV5-4 to TRBJ1-3; TRBD1 aligns across 7 bases. V was clipped by 3 bases and J by 4 bases; unmatched bases: 7. Germline-derived CDR1 and CDR2 are SGHNT and YYREEE (reference sequence). The CDR3 consists of 15 residues. CDR3 in DNA: TGTGCCAGCAGCTCAGGGGGAATTGAAGGAAACACCATATATTTT. This encodes CASSSGGIEGNTIYF.

The chain combines TRBV30 with TRBJ1-2; 8 bases are shared with TRBD1. The CDR3 runs to 15 residues. Germline V gene sequence: CDR1 GTSNPN, CDR2 SVGIG (reference sequence). J gave up 4 bases and V 6 bases, and 13 bases lay outside the gene matches. This CDR3 is CACQERSGGFYGYTF. CDR3 in DNA: TGTGCCTGCCAGGAAAGGTCAGGGGGCTTCTATGGCTACACCTTC.

The V gene is TRBV23-1, the J gene TRBJ2-7; D is perhaps TRBD1 (5 bases). TRBV23-1 is an open reading frame, and its role is uncertain. Trimming stripped 6 bases from V and 7 bases from J, with 10 bases between. The CDR3 runs 11 residues. As DNA, the CDR3 is TGCGCCAGCAGGCAGGGCCGGGAGCAGTACTTC. The encoded protein is CASRQGREQYF.

This sequence joins TRBV6-5 and TRBJ2-1; D perhaps matches TRBD1 (6 bases). The CDR3 is 15 residues long. V lost 5 bases and J lost 8, with 19 bases in between. Looked up from germline, CDR1 is MNHEY and CDR2 is SVGAGI. The CDR3 here is CASSNGRTALHEQFF. The CDR3 bases are TGTGCCAGCAGTAATGGGCGGACAGCCCTCCATGAGCAGTTCTTC.

This rearrangement joins TRBV18 to TRBJ2-7; 12 bases agree with TRBD1. This CDR3 is 13 amino acids long. Trimming at V came to 5 bases and at J to 6 bases, leaving 2 bases not matched to a gene. Germline V CDR1 and CDR2: KGHSH, LQKENI. This chain's CDR3 is CASSGTGGGEQYF. Here the CDR3 DNA reads TGTGCCAGCTCAGGGACAGGGGGCGGCGAGCAGTACTTC.

The chain has TRBV9 and TRBJ1-5; 7 positions agree with TRBD1. This CDR3 contains 14 residues. After removal of 4 bases from V and 9 bases from J, the junction contained 10 bases not matched to a gene. From germline, CDR1 is SGDLS and CDR2 YYNGEE. CDR3 in amino acids: CASSSGGAAWPQHF. In nucleotides, the CDR3 is TGTGCCAGCAGCTCAGGGGGAGCGGCTTGGCCCCAGCATTTT.

This clone was detected a few times. The chain joins TRBV7-9 to TRBJ2-1, with TRBD2 matching 9 bases. The CDR3 extends over 17 amino acids. J lost 2 bases, V lost 11 bases, and 16 bases had no gene match. Germline V gene sequence: CDR1 SEHNR, CDR2 FQNEAQ (reference sequence). The DNA for the CDR3 is TGTGCCGGGTCGCGGGGGGGCGTGGGGGCTACCTACAATGAGCAGTTCTTC. Its translation is CAGSRGGVGATYNEQFF.

V usage is TRBV13 and J usage is TRBJ1-4, with D uncertain. Germline assignment: CDR1 PRHDT and CDR2 FYEKMQ (reference sequence). Trimming took off 1 base at V and 8 bases at J, with 5 bases between the two ends. The CDR3 covers 12 residues. For the CDR3, the DNA is TGTGCCAGCAGCTTAGAAGGGGAAAAACTGTTTTTT. Protein sequence: CASSLEGEKLFF.

V usage is TRBV11-2 and J usage is TRBJ2-1, with TRBD2 matching over 13 bases. The ends lost 3 bases at V and 8 bases at J; junction bases unmatched: 4. Per the germline V gene, CDR1 is SGHAT and CDR2 is FQNNGV. The length of the CDR3 is 15 residues. The DNA for the CDR3 is TGTGCCAGCAGCTTTCGGACTAGCGGGGGATATGAGCAGTTCTTC. This codes for CASSFRTSGGYEQFF.

This clone appeared a few times. The chain recombines TRBV18 with TRBJ1-3, with 9 bases matching TRBD1. Germline V gene sequence: CDR1 KGHSH, CDR2 LQKENI. CDR3 length equals 16 residues. J was trimmed by 2 bases and V by 5 bases; bases with no gene match: 7. The CDR3 protein is CASSVGQGSTGNTIYF. The CDR3 DNA reads as TGTGCCAGCTCAGTGGGACAGGGCTCCACTGGAAACACCATATATTTT.

The CDR3 sequence: CASSLAREGLKPQHF. CDR3 in DNA: TGCGCCAGCAGCTTGGCCAGGGAAGGGTTGAAGCCCCAGCATTTT. V usage is TRBV5-1 and J usage is TRBJ1-5; a possible D gene is TRBD1 (5 bases). Germline V gives CDR1 SGHRS, CDR2 YFSETQ. Trimming pared 0 bases from V and 8 bases from J, leaving 15 bases between. This CDR3 has 15 residues. Looking up the rest from reference TRBV5-1 and TRBJ1-5 gives the full variable domain: KAGVTQTPRYLIKTRGQQVTLSCSPISGHRSVSWYQQTPGQGLQFLFEYFSETQRNKGNFPGRFSGRQFSNSRSEMNVSTLELGDSALYLCASSLAREGLKPQHFGDGTRLSIL.

The chain is built from TRBV11-3 and TRBJ2-2; no reliable D call. V was trimmed by 5 bases and J by 3 bases, leaving 7 bases between them. CDR1 and CDR2 (germline): SGHNT, YENEEA. The CDR3 has 13 amino acids. CDR3 residues: CASSLSDTGELFF. Here the CDR3 DNA reads TGTGCCAGCAGCCTAAGCGACACCGGGGAGCTGTTTTTT. The variable domain in full, with the rest retrieved from reference TRBV11-3 and TRBJ2-2, is EAGVVQSPRYKIIEKKQPVAFWCNPISGHNTLYWYLQNLGQGPELLIRYENEEAVDDSQLPKDRFSAERLKGVDSTLKIQPAELGDSAVYLCASSLSDTGELFFGEGSRLTVL.

The chain combines TRBV28 with TRBJ2-1; TRBD1 matches 7 bases. The CDR3 contains 15 residues. J gave up 0 bases and V 10 bases, and 9 bases lay outside the gene matches. In germline, CDR1 is MDHEN, CDR2 SYDVKM. The DNA for the CDR3 is TGTGCCACCAACACGGACAGGAGCTCCTACAATGAGCAGTTCTTC. Residues: CATNTDRSSYNEQFF.

The rearrangement joins TRBV7-2 to TRBJ2-1; 11 bases match TRBD2. This CDR3 is 15 amino acids long. Germline trimming cut 5 bases from V and 4 bases from J; bases unmatched to any gene: 4. Germline V gene sequence: CDR1 SGHTA, CDR2 FQGNSA. The CDR3 region has the DNA TGTGCCAGCAGCGTTAGCGGGGGGGTTTACAATGAGCAGTTCTTC. It translates to CASSVSGGVYNEQFF.

The rearrangement joins TRBV12-5 to TRBJ1-3; D gene uncertain. There are 12 residues in the CDR3. Germline V gene lookup returns CDR1 LGHNT and CDR2 FRNRAP. V was pared by 7 bases and J by 4 bases, with 8 bases between. This CDR3 is CASAPRGNTIYF. As DNA, the CDR3 is TGTGCTAGTGCCCCGCGGGGAAACACCATATATTTT.

The chain has TRBV4-1 and TRBJ1-6, with D uncertain. Germline V gene sequence: CDR1 MGHRA, CDR2 YSYEKL. The CDR3 is 15 residues long. V was pared by 0 bases and J by 5 bases, with 8 bases between. CDR3 amino acids: CASSQDETNNSPLHF. The CDR3 coding sequence is TGCGCCAGCAGCCAAGATGAGACAAATAATTCACCCCTCCACTTT.

This clone was detected a few times. This sequence joins TRBV7-9 and TRBJ1-4; 9 bases map to TRBD1. Trimming cost V 5 bases and J 8 bases; bases outside gene matches: 9. The CDR3 loop spans 15 amino acids. CDR1 SEHNR and CDR2 FQNEAQ come from the germline V gene (reference sequence). Here the CDR3 reads CASSTGDREGEKLFF. CDR3 in DNA: TGTGCCAGCAGCACAGGGGACAGGGAGGGAGAAAAACTGTTTTTT.

The CDR3 DNA follows: TGTGCCAGCAGCCCGAGCGGGACAGGCAACAATGAAAAACTGTTTTTT. This encodes CASSPSGTGNNEKLFF. This sequence joins TRBV7-9 and TRBJ1-4; TRBD1 matches 8 bases. The J segment lost 5 bases and the V segment lost 5 bases, leaving 10 bases of the junction unmatched. The CDR3 is 16 amino acids. Germline V gives CDR1 SEHNR, CDR2 FQNEAQ (reference sequence). The whole variable domain, remainder taken from reference TRBV7-9 and TRBJ1-4, is DTGVSQNPRHKITKRGQNVTFRCDPISEHNRLYWYRQTLGQGPEFLTYFQNEAQLEKSRLLSDRFSAERPKGSFSTLEIQRTEQGDSAMYLCASSPSGTGNNEKLFFGSGTQLSVL.

The chain joins TRBV10-3 to TRBJ1-1; D not resolved. Trimming took 7 bases from V and 0 from J, leaving 6 bases between them. From germline, CDR1 is ENHRY and CDR2 SYGVKD. The CDR3 runs 12 residues. CDR3 sequence (DNA): TGTGCCATCAAGGAGATGAACACTGAAGCTTTCTTT. Translating it yields CAIKEMNTEAFF.

This chain links TRBV7-6 with TRBJ2-2; 7 nucleotides align to TRBD1. With 3 bases clipped from V and 3 bases from J, the junction kept 1 base outside the gene matches. CDR1 SGHVS and CDR2 FNYEAQ come from the germline V gene. The CDR3 has 14 amino acids. The CDR3 is CASSLGQYTGELFF. CDR3 bases: TGTGCCAGCAGCTTGGGACAGTACACCGGGGAGCTGTTTTTT.

The chain links TRBV19 to TRBJ2-2; D might be TRBD1 (6 bases). Trimming left V 6 bases short and J 2 bases short, with 10 bases between. The germline CDR1 and CDR2 sequences are LNHDA and SQIVND (reference sequence). There are 14 residues in the CDR3. The CDR3 DNA is TGTGCCAGTAGCCGGGACAAAAACACCGGGGAGCTGTTTTTT. It codes for CASSRDKNTGELFF.

The rearrangement uses TRBV7-2 and TRBJ1-2; D ambiguous. The CDR3 runs 13 residues. The V and J ends lost 1 base and 8 bases respectively, with 11 bases between them. Germline CDR1 SGHTA, CDR2 FQGNSA. The CDR3 is CASSLDPLGGYTF. Written as DNA, the CDR3 is TGTGCCAGCAGCTTAGACCCCTTAGGGGGCTACACCTTC.

The sample holds one count of this clone. The chain is built from TRBV10-3 and TRBJ1-1; D is undetermined. V was shortened by 2 bases and J by 2 bases, with 6 bases between the two germline ends. This CDR3 region has 13 residues. Germline V gene lookup returns CDR1 ENHRY and CDR2 SYGVKD. Here the CDR3 reads CAISEDFNTEAFF. The CDR3 DNA reads as TGTGCCATCAGTGAGGACTTCAACACTGAAGCTTTCTTT.

The table lists this clone with a few counts. This chain uses TRBV9 with TRBJ2-7, with 8 bases that match TRBD1. The junction had 10 bases not matched to a gene; V was cut back by 2 bases and J by 6 bases. CDR3 length: 15 residues. Germline V gene data show CDR1 as SGDLS and CDR2 as YYNGEE. This chain's CDR3 is CASSVSGQGTAEQYF. In DNA form, the CDR3 reads TGTGCCAGCAGCGTTAGCGGACAGGGCACTGCCGAGCAGTACTTC.

This clone was recorded a few times. The V and J genes are TRBV5-1 and TRBJ2-2; D may be TRBD2 (6 bases). The germline V and J ends were trimmed by 6 bases and 4 bases, with 16 bases remaining between them. Germline V gene lookup returns CDR1 SGHRS and CDR2 YFSETQ. The CDR3 length is 15 residues. CDR3 DNA: TGCGCCAGCATGGCATCGGGGGTTAGCACCGGGGAGCTGTTTTTT. Translation: CASMASGVSTGELFF.